The clone carrying this T cell receptor (beta chain) appeared many times. Its antigen is still unknown. These data are taken from a study of regulatory T cells in long-lasting Graves disease. Study outcomes and limitations: Relative to new patients (roughly 980), persistent patients exhibited greater sharing of public clonotypes (over 2,500). The researchers studied only peripheral blood, not thyroid tissue.

The time point is: newly diagnosed GD, antithyroid drugs for less than 3 months. PBMC-derived RNA was used for the TCR library. Library construction for TCR beta used iRepertoire HTBI primers and Arm-PCR of CDR3 regions. A single record per CDR3 protein comes from TCRdb applying MiXCR to the multiplex PCR reads. The sample has more than 350,000 distinct CDR3 sequences; under 15% are singletons. This sample also appeared in a second study, on T cells in Graves' hyperthyroidism and ophthalmopathy. From that study: Those patients with uncontrolled infection, other autoimmune disease, pregnancy or lactation were excluded.

This TCR derives from a woman in her thirties with Graves disease. The sample was peripheral blood mononuclear cells (PBMCs), taken at new diagnosis, from a patient treated with antithyroid drugs.

CDR3 region: CASSSTRMNGRANIQYF. CDR3 sequence (DNA): TGTGCCAGCAGCTCAACCCGGATGAACGGGAGGGCAAACATTCAGTACTTC. V usage is TRBV7-9 and J usage is TRBJ2-4, with TRBD2 identical over 8 bases. The germline gives CDR1 SEHNR, CDR2 FQNEAQ (reference sequence). This CDR3 is 17 amino acids long. V was clipped by 4 bases and J by 6 bases; unmatched bases: 14.